What follows are 16 T cell receptor beta chains derived from one specimen sequenced in a study of TIL therapy for anti-PD-1-resistant metastatic lung cancer. Sequencing used immunoSEQ v3. The data were produced by immunoSEQ multiplex PCR, yet TCRdb's version contains in-frame clones alone and is incomplete. The sample holds 36,000 or so clones, 73% seen once. Time point specified: pre-treatment sample, taken before nivolumab and TIL therapy. Source: blood, taken at baseline. These receptor sequences come from a person aged 25 to 85 with non-small cell lung cancer.

This clone appeared a few times. V and J are TRBV11-3 and TRBJ2-1; TRBD2 matches 13 bases. Germline CDR1 and CDR2: SGHNT and YENEEA. This CDR3 has 16 residues. The V and J ends lost 1 base and 7 bases, in that order; junction bases with no gene match: 4. Written as DNA, the CDR3 is TGTGCCAGCAGCTTAGGACTAGCGGGAGGCCGGAATGAGCAGTTCTTC. Its protein product is CASSLGLAGGRNEQFF.

A single count supports this clone. This chain uses TRBV5-6 with TRBJ2-7, with TRBD1 matching 8 bases. Germline CDR1 is SGHDT and CDR2 is YYEEEE. CDR3 length: 17 residues. The J segment lost 5 bases and the V segment lost 4 bases, leaving 17 bases of the junction unmatched. CDR3 residues: CASSPRMDRVGSDEQYF. CDR3 nucleotide sequence: TGTGCCAGCAGCCCCCGAATGGACAGGGTAGGGTCGGACGAGCAGTACTTC.

The DNA of the CDR3 is TGTGCCAGCAGTTACTCGAATCTTGGAGAGCAGTACTTC. This translates into CASSYSNLGEQYF. The rearrangement uses TRBV6-5 and TRBJ2-7; D is uncertain. V lost 0 bases to trimming and J lost 7 bases, with 10 bases between them. This CDR3 region has 13 residues. In germline, CDR1 is MNHEY, CDR2 SVGAGI.

The chain carries TRBV5-4 and TRBJ2-5; D gene uncertain. Looked up from germline, CDR1 is SGHNT and CDR2 is YYREEE (reference sequence). The CDR3 has 15 residues. The V end was cut by 0 bases, the J end by 2 bases, with 11 bases between. CDR3 loop: CASSLEAAPQETQYF. The CDR3 DNA is TGTGCCAGCAGCTTGGAGGCGGCGCCACAAGAGACCCAGTACTTC.

The rearrangement links TRBV10-3 to TRBJ2-5, with 8 nucleotides matching TRBD2. This CDR3 is 14 amino acids long. Losses at the gene ends were 3 bases for V and 2 bases for J; bases not matched to a gene: 2. Germline V CDR1 and CDR2: ENHRY, SYGVKD. CDR3 protein: CAISDKREQETQYF. The CDR3 DNA reads as TGTGCCATCAGTGATAAGCGGGAGCAAGAGACCCAGTACTTC.

This sequence joins TRBV6-1 and TRBJ2-5, with TRBD2 identical over 15 bases. CDR1 MNHNS and CDR2 SASEGT come from the germline V gene. Germline trimming cut 4 bases from V and 3 bases from J; bases unmatched to any gene: 3. CDR3 size: 16 residues. The CDR3 reads CASSVGTSGGKETQYF. CDR3 DNA: TGTGCCAGCAGTGTTGGGACTAGCGGGGGGAAAGAGACCCAGTACTTC.

The V and J genes are TRBV5-5 and TRBJ2-3; TRBD1 agrees at 9 bases. There are 18 residues in the CDR3. With 4 bases clipped from V and 0 bases from J, the junction kept 12 bases outside the gene matches. Germline V gene data show CDR1 as SGHKS and CDR2 as YYEKEE (reference sequence). As DNA, the CDR3 is TGTGCCAGCAGCCAACTCGTACGGGACAGGGTTAGCACAGATACGCAGTATTTT. Amino acids: CASSQLVRDRVSTDTQYF.

V gene TRBV4-3 combines with J gene TRBJ1-2; D call uncertain. The CDR3 sequence is 14 residues long. CDR1 LGHNA and CDR2 YSLEER come from the germline V gene. V was cut by 4 bases and J by 8 bases, with 17 bases left in between. DNA for the CDR3: TGCGCCAGCAGCCCCGGTAGCCTGATCGGGGGCTACACCTTC. It yields the protein CASSPGSLIGGYTF.

Written as DNA, the CDR3 is TGTGCCAGTAGTCAGGGAATCTCCTACGAGCAGTACTTC. Translated: CASSQGISYEQYF. This chain connects TRBV19 to TRBJ2-7; D might be TRBD1 (5 bases). V lost 5 bases and J 0 bases, leaving 8 bases between the germline ends. Per germline, CDR1 LNHDA and CDR2 SQIVND (reference sequence). The CDR3 length is 13 residues. The full variable domain, its missing parts supplied by reference TRBV19 and TRBJ2-7, is DGGITQSPKYLFRKEGQNVTLSCEQNLNHDAMYWYRQDPGQGLRLIYYSQIVNDFQKGDIAEGYSVSREKKESFPLTVTSAQKNPTAFYLCASSQGISYEQYFGPGTRLTVT.

This chain uses TRBV19 with TRBJ2-1; 7 positions agree with TRBD2. The ends lost 7 bases at V and 1 base at J; junction bases unmatched: 10. This CDR3 is built from 16 residues. Per germline, CDR1 LNHDA and CDR2 SQIVND (reference sequence). CDR3 residues: CASKLWEGLSYNEQFF. In DNA, the CDR3 is TGTGCCAGTAAACTGTGGGAGGGTTTATCCTACAATGAGCAGTTCTTC.

A single count supports this clone. The V gene is TRBV7-2, the J gene TRBJ2-3; TRBD1 might be the D (5 bases). This CDR3 has 14 amino acids. Germline CDR1 SGHTA, CDR2 FQGNSA. V gave up 1 base and J gave up 4 bases, with 9 bases separating them. CDR3 in DNA: TGTGCCAGCAGCTTAGAACAGGTCGCAGATACGCAGTATTTT. The encoded protein is CASSLEQVADTQYF.

The V call is TRBV19, the J call TRBJ1-4; tentative D call: TRBD1 (6 bases). Germline V gene data show CDR1 as LNHDA and CDR2 as SQIVND (reference sequence). CDR3 size: 14 residues. Trimming took off 4 bases at V and 7 bases at J, with 13 bases between the two ends. DNA of the CDR3: TGTGCCAGTAGTAATTTGGGGGCGAGTGAAAAACTGTTTTTT. Its translation is CASSNLGASEKLFF.

The V and J genes are TRBV13 and TRBJ1-4; 7 bases are a match to TRBD1. V lost 6 bases and J lost 8; bases outside the gene matches: 9. Germline-derived CDR1 and CDR2 are PRHDT and FYEKMQ (reference sequence). This CDR3 spans 14 amino acids. The DNA for the CDR3 is TGTGCCAGCAGTTCACCCGGGACAGACGAAAAACTGTTTTTT. It is translated as CASSSPGTDEKLFF.

This chain links TRBV28 with TRBJ2-7; a weak D match, TRBD1 (6 bases). CDR1 is MDHEN, CDR2 SYDVKM, per germline. The CDR3 consists of 15 residues. Trimming shortened V by 5 bases and J by 3 bases, and 17 bases separated the two germline ends. The CDR3 loop is CASSTGTPNNYEQYF. CDR3 DNA: TGTGCCAGCAGTACAGGGACCCCGAATAACTACGAGCAGTACTTC.

The rearrangement uses TRBV19 and TRBJ1-2; perhaps TRBD1 as D (6 bases). CDR1 is LNHDA and CDR2 is SQIVND in the germline V gene (reference sequence). V was pared by 3 bases and J by 2 bases, with 13 bases between. CDR3 length: 15 amino acids. CDR3 in amino acids: CASSIPWTANYGYTF. The CDR3, as DNA: TGTGCCAGTAGTATCCCATGGACAGCCAACTATGGCTACACCTTC.

V gene TRBV27 combines with J gene TRBJ2-1, with a possible D match to TRBD2 (6 bases). In germline, CDR1 is MNHEY, CDR2 SMNVEV (reference sequence). V was clipped by 7 bases and J by 6 bases, with 16 bases between them. The CDR3 loop spans 14 amino acids. CDR3 protein: CASTPRVAANEQFF. In DNA form, the CDR3 reads TGTGCCAGCACCCCTCGAGTAGCGGCCAATGAGCAGTTCTTC.